One T cell receptor beta chain is described in this entry. What it binds is unknown. This sample was taken from a study of breast tumors, draining lymph nodes, adjacent tissues. The germline V gene has CDR1 SEHNR and CDR2 FQNEAQ (reference sequence). CDR3 length: 13 amino acids. Trimming removed 5 bases from V and 8 bases from J, with 10 bases in between. The lymph nodes were axillary draining lymph nodes from breast cancer patients. MiXCR, applied by TCRdb to the multiplex PCR reads, yields one record per CDR3 protein. Here the sample spans 270,000 or so distinct CDR3 sequences, around 30% being singletons. Study observations and caveats: Tumor TCR diversity was below lymph nodes but above nontumor tissue. Luminal-like breast cancer showed significantly higher tumor–nontumor repertoire similarity than basal-like. That most tumor T cells come from lymph nodes remained unproven.

The TCR sequence derives from a female donor with breast cancer. Some clones in this sample may be carry-over from other donors' samples. The genes are TRBV7-9 and TRBJ1-6; TRBD1 might be the D (6 bases). The sample was axillary lymph node tissue. In nucleotides, the CDR3 is TGTGCCAGCAGCCCAGGGGTGGATTCACCCCTCCACTTT. This gives the protein CASSPGVDSPLHF.